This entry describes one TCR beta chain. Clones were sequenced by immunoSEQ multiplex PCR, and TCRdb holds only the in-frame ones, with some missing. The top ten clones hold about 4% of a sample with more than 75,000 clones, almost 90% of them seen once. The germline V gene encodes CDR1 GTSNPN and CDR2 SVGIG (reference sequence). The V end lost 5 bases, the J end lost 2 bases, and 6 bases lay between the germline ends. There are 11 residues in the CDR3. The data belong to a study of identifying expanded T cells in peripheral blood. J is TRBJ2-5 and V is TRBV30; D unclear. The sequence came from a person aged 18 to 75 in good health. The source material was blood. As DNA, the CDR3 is TGTGCCTGGGCAGAACAAGAGACCCAGTACTTC. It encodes CAWAEQETQYF.